This entry describes one TCR beta chain. Its antigen remains unidentified. Germline and junction disagree at one end, which may indicate a read error. This record comes from a study of tumor-infiltrating lymphocytes in primary liver carcinoma. For the study at large: Each of the growths was stage T1-T3 N0M0, extending roughly 4.2 to 11 cm across. General study points: Tumor-adjacent and tumor-blood pairs shared less of their repertoires than tumor region pairs shared. A significantly higher top-250-clone fraction was found in tumors than in blood (p = 0.039).

Extraction of RNA together with DNA used about 17-31 mg of unsorted bulk tissue. Starting material of approximately 500 ng total RNA yielded TCR beta cDNA via a constant-region primer. Each TCR beta library was derived from three nested multiplex PCR rounds that employed slightly modified ARM-PCR. Investigators reported that the first two PCR rounds, at roughly 10 cycles each, used TRBV1-TRBV30 forward primers with a C-beta reverse primer. TCRdb processed the multiplex PCR reads anew with MiXCR; each CDR3 protein has one entry. Of about 120,000 distinct CDR3 sequences listed, roughly 70% are singletons. CDR1 and CDR2 (germline): LNHDA, SQIVND (reference sequence). This CDR3 region has 15 residues.

The specimen was tumor-adjacent normal liver tissue. The rearrangement links TRBV19 to TRBJ2-2; 8 nucleotides align to TRBD2. The clonotype was recovered from a woman aged 55-70 years with primary liver carcinoma and hepatitis B virus infection. The CDR3 sequence is CASSAAGGVLGELFF. The DNA for the CDR3 is TGCGCCAGTAGCGCGGCGGGAGGCGTTCTCGGGGAGCTGTTTTTT.